This T cell receptor (beta chain) was obtained from a study of cytomegalovirus exposure and HLA in healthy donors. Findings and limits, study-wide: Many donors shared some public TCRs, even though most TCR sequences were rare. High sensitivity and specificity were reportedly achieved when the classifier diagnosed cytomegalovirus status. In the roughly 120 validation repertoires, a later analysis found that first-cohort TCR clusters tended to co-occur. Three chains linked to CMV were shown in vitro to be specific for CMV antigens.

This CDR3 is built from 16 residues. Germline values: CDR1 SGHNT, CDR2 YYREEE (reference sequence). V dropped 2 bases and J dropped 10; count of bases not matched to a gene: 15. A note on this clone: Its matching antigen is unknown.

TCRdb keeps only in-frame clones here, not all; method: immunoSEQ multiplex PCR. This sample carries tens of thousands of clones, about 93% of them seen once, and the ten largest clones take about 2.1%. The receptor was isolated from a woman under 30 in good health and CMV-seronegative. Sequenced: PBMCs. The chain employs TRBV5-4 and TRBJ2-4; 7 bases are shared with TRBD1. This CDR3 reads CASSFSLGTGDRIQYF. The DNA of the CDR3 is TGTGCCAGCAGCTTTTCCCTAGGCACAGGGGACCGAATTCAGTACTTC.